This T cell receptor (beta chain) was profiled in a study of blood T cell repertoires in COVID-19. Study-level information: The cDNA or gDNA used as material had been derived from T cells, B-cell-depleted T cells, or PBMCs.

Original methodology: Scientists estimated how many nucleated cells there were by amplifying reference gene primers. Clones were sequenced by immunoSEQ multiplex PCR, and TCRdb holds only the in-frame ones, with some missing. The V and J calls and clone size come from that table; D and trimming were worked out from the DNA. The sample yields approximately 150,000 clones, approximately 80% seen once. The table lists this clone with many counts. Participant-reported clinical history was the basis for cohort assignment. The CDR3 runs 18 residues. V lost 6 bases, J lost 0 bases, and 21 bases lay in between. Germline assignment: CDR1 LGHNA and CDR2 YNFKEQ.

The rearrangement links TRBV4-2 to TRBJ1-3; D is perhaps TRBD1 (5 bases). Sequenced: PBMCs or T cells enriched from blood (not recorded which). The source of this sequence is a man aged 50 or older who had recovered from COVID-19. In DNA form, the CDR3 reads TGTGCCAGCAGTCCCGGGACTCCCCGAGCTTCCTCTGGAAACACCATATATTTT. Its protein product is CASSPGTPRASSGNTIYF.